Each of the 20 T cell receptor beta chains below was sequenced from the same sample in a study of T-cell memory formation after mild COVID-19. TCRdb called the 5' RACE reads again in MiXCR, with one record for every CDR3 protein. The repertoire has 300,000 to 400,000 distinct CDR3 sequences, around 14% of them found once; the top ten carry roughly 22%. The sample taken for sequencing was PBMCs or a T cell subset sorted from them (not recorded which). The origin of the receptors is a man between 18 and 29 years old who had mild COVID-19 (a few samples of this study predate the infection). Cell type and time point are not known.

This clonotype has a handful of counts. This chain uses TRBV6-5 with TRBJ2-7; no reliable D call. The V end lost 3 bases, the J end lost 4 bases, and 13 bases lay between the germline ends. The germline V gene encodes CDR1 MNHEY and CDR2 SVGAGI. The CDR3 contains 14 residues. The CDR3: CASSYGQEEYEQYF. CDR3 nucleotides: TGTGCCAGCAGTTATGGGCAGGAAGAATACGAGCAGTACTTC.

In this sample, this clonotype turned up a few times. The chain uses TRBV10-3 and TRBJ2-5; maybe TRBD1 (6 bases). With 0 bases removed from V and 3 bases from J, the gap between germline ends came to 8 bases. CDR3 length: 14 residues. The germline CDR1 and CDR2 sequences are ENHRY and SYGVKD. The CDR3 coding sequence is TGTGCCATCAGTGAGTCGAACAGGGAAGAGACCCAGTACTTC. This sequence encodes CAISESNREETQYF.

The chain uses TRBV6-1 and TRBJ2-7; TRBD2 matches 9 bases. The CDR3 covers 15 residues. Germline V CDR1 and CDR2: MNHNS, SASEGT. The J segment lost 2 bases and the V segment lost 3 bases, leaving 5 bases of the junction unmatched. The CDR3 region is CASSEGLAGTYEQYV. CDR3 DNA sequence: TGTGCCAGCAGTGAGGGGCTAGCGGGGACCTACGAGCAGTACGTC.

This clonotype was counted between two and nine times. The chain joins TRBV6-2 or TRBV6-3 to TRBJ2-4, with D hard to call. The CDR3 consists of 16 residues. Germline CDR1 reads MNHEY; CDR2 reads SVGEGT. V shed 2 bases and J shed 0 bases, with 11 bases lying between them. CDR3 DNA sequence: TGTGCCAGCAGTTACGTGGCTGCGCTAGCCAAAAACATTCAGTACTTC. Translated, it gives CASSYVAALAKNIQYF.

This chain links TRBV19 with TRBJ2-7, with D unclear. V gave up 3 bases and J gave up 2 bases, with 14 bases separating them. CDR3 length equals 15 residues. CDR1 is LNHDA, CDR2 SQIVND, per germline (reference sequence). The CDR3 region has the DNA TGTGCCAGTAGTATCCGTCCAGGCCCTACCTACGAGCAGTACTTC. It specifies CASSIRPGPTYEQYF.

This clonotype was picked up a small number of times. This sequence joins TRBV4-1 and TRBJ2-3; D assignment may be TRBD1 or TRBD2 (5 bases each). There are 15 residues in the CDR3. Trimming cost V 4 bases and J 0 bases, with 11 bases left between them. Germline assignment: CDR1 MGHRA and CDR2 YSYEKL. The CDR3, as DNA: TGCGCCAGCAGCCGCATGGGACGGAGCACAGATACGCAGTATTTT. As protein: CASSRMGRSTDTQYF.

This clonotype has more than one count but fewer than ten. This chain connects TRBV5-1 to TRBJ2-1; tentatively, D is TRBD1 or TRBD2 (5 bases each). V shed 6 bases and J shed 3 bases, with 16 bases lying between them. The germline V gene has CDR1 SGHRS and CDR2 YFSETQ. The CDR3 length is 15 residues. In DNA form, the CDR3 reads TGCGCCAGCACGGGGTTGCCAGGGAACTACAATGAGCAGTTCTTC. It translates to CASTGLPGNYNEQFF.

This clonotype was observed a few times. The rearrangement links TRBV6-1 to TRBJ2-7; 9 bases fit TRBD1. Germline CDR1 and CDR2: MNHNS and SASEGT. The CDR3 consists of 15 residues. After removal of 5 bases from V and 3 bases from J, the junction contained 8 bases not matched to a gene. The CDR3 sequence is CASSHHGTGIYEQYV. DNA of the CDR3: TGTGCCAGCAGTCACCACGGGACAGGGATCTACGAGCAGTACGTC.

This clonotype was detected a few times. This sequence joins TRBV28 and TRBJ2-3; TRBD2 might be the D (7 bases). The ends were cut back, 1 base at V and 0 bases at J, with 11 bases in the middle. Germline V gene sequence: CDR1 MDHEN, CDR2 SYDVKM. The CDR3 covers 16 residues. CDR3 protein: CASSLYGGLSTDTQYF. The CDR3, as DNA: TGTGCCAGCAGTTTATACGGGGGGCTAAGCACAGATACGCAGTATTTT.

This sequence joins TRBV5-5 and TRBJ1-6; D may be TRBD1 (6 bases). Germline V gene lookup returns CDR1 SGHKS and CDR2 YYEKEE (reference sequence). The CDR3 extends over 14 amino acids. Trimming removed 2 bases from V and 11 bases from J, with 14 bases in between. DNA of the CDR3: TGTGCCAGCAGCTTTACAGGGATCCGTCCACCCCTCCACTTT. Its protein product is CASSFTGIRPPLHF. The full variable domain, completed using reference TRBV5-5 and TRBJ1-6, is DAGVTQSPTHLIKTRGQQVTLRCSPISGHKSVSWYQQVLGQGPQFIFQYYEKEERGRGNFPDRFSARQFPNYSSELNVNALLLGDSALYLCASSFTGIRPPLHFGNGTRLTVT.

This clonotype has more than one count but fewer than ten. The chain employs TRBV6-2 or TRBV6-3 and TRBJ1-5; tentatively, D is TRBD1 (6 bases). V lost 8 bases and J lost 2, with 16 bases in between. The CDR3 loop spans 15 amino acids. CDR1 MNHEY and CDR2 SVGEGT come from the germline V gene. The CDR3, as DNA: TGTGCCAGCTACAGCGGGGGGGCAGGCAATCAGCCCCAGCATTTT. Amino acid sequence: CASYSGGAGNQPQHF.

The genes are TRBV27 and TRBJ1-5, with 8 bases matching TRBD1. Unmatched junction bases numbered 8, after V lost 7 bases and J lost 6 bases. CDR1 and CDR2 from the germline V gene are MNHEY and SMNVEV (reference sequence). This CDR3 contains 14 residues. CDR3 amino acids: CASTPTGDFQPQHF. In DNA, the CDR3 is TGTGCCAGCACCCCGACAGGGGATTTTCAGCCCCAGCATTTT.

The chain couples TRBV28 to TRBJ2-1, with no clear D. The CDR3 has 12 amino acids. CDR1 and CDR2 (germline): MDHEN, SYDVKM. Trimming pared 3 bases from V and 7 bases from J, leaving 7 bases between. Written as DNA, the CDR3 is TGTGCCAGCAGTTTGCCACCGAATGAGCAGTTCTTC. Protein product: CASSLPPNEQFF.

CDR3 in amino acids: CATTDRGFTDTQYF. The CDR3 DNA sequence: TGTGCCACTACGGACAGGGGGTTCACAGATACGCAGTATTTT. The rearrangement joins TRBV6-1 to TRBJ2-3; 10 nucleotides agree with TRBD1. The CDR3 extends over 14 amino acids. Germline V gene data show CDR1 as MNHNS and CDR2 as SASEGT. The trim removed 10 bases at V and 2 bases at J, leaving 6 bases unmatched.

The rearrangement links TRBV18 to TRBJ2-5; TRBD1 matches at 7 bases. CDR1 is KGHSH, CDR2 LQKENI, per germline. Trimming at V came to 3 bases and at J to 4 bases, leaving 8 bases not matched to a gene. The CDR3 has 15 amino acids. The CDR3 region has the DNA TGTGCCAGCTCACCCAGACAGGGAGAAGGAGAGACCCAGTACTTC. Residues: CASSPRQGEGETQYF. The complete variable domain, with remaining parts taken from reference TRBV18 and TRBJ2-5, reads NAGVMQNPRHLVRRRGQEARLRCSPMKGHSHVYWYRQLPEEGLKFMVYLQKENIIDESGMPKERFSAEFPKEGPSILRIQQVVRGDSAAYFCASSPRQGEGETQYFGPGTRLLVL.

The table lists this clonotype with many counts. The chain uses TRBV5-1 and TRBJ2-5; no reliable D call. Germline loops: CDR1 SGHRS, CDR2 YFSETQ. The CDR3 is 12 residues long. Trimming stripped 4 bases from V and 5 bases from J, with 9 bases between. CDR3 bases: TGCGCCAGCAGCCTCATTGGGGAGACCCAGTACTTC. This codes for CASSLIGETQYF.

A few counts support this clonotype. The rearrangement links TRBV20-1 to TRBJ2-2; tentative D call: TRBD2 (5 bases). Trimming pared 3 bases from V and 3 bases from J, leaving 11 bases between. The CDR3 has 14 residues. Germline-derived CDR1 and CDR2 are DFQATT and SNEGSKA (reference sequence). The CDR3 loop reads CSASSGRDTGELFF. The CDR3 DNA follows: TGCAGTGCTAGCTCGGGAAGGGACACCGGGGAGCTGTTTTTT.

V gene TRBV4-1 combines with J gene TRBJ2-3, with 11 bases fitting TRBD2. The CDR3 is 17 amino acids. V lost 1 base, J lost 4 bases, and 7 bases stayed unmatched. Germline CDR1 MGHRA, CDR2 YSYEKL. The CDR3 nucleotides read TGCGCCAGCAGCCAAGCCGTCCTAGCGGGGGGTTCAGATACGCAGTATTTT. Its protein is CASSQAVLAGGSDTQYF.

The rearrangement links TRBV20-1 to TRBJ1-5; tentative D call: TRBD1 (6 bases). Trimming took 3 bases from V and 7 from J, leaving 13 bases between them. This CDR3 comprises 13 residues. Germline CDR1 reads DFQATT; CDR2 reads SNEGSKA (reference sequence). This CDR3 is CSASSGVGQPQHF. CDR3 in DNA: TGCAGTGCTAGCTCAGGGGTCGGACAGCCCCAGCATTTT.

A few counts support this clonotype. The rearrangement joins TRBV12-3 or TRBV12-4 to TRBJ2-1, with TRBD2 matching over 7 bases. Trimming took 2 bases from V and 6 from J; bases not matched to a gene: 10. This CDR3 comprises 16 residues. Written as DNA, the CDR3 is TGTGCCAGCAGTTTATTGGGGGGGTCCTTCTCCAATGAGCAGTTCTTC. This sequence encodes CASSLLGGSFSNEQFF.